The following is a TCR beta chain sequence with its context. The sample is drawn from a study of blood T cell repertoires in COVID-19. About the research overall: Acute-phase and convalescent COVID-19 samples originated in the United States, Italy and Spain. T cells, B-cell-depleted T cells, or PBMCs provided the cDNA or gDNA that served as material.

Original processing methods: Researchers report that nucleated cell counts were estimated from reference gene primer amplification. Clones were sequenced by immunoSEQ multiplex PCR, and TCRdb holds only the in-frame ones, with some missing. The D gene and trimming were derived from the DNA, and the V and J assignments and clone size from that table. In the table there are about 62,000 clones, 75% to 90% of which are singletons. Patients from Seattle were sampled longitudinally, starting during active infection. This receptor was taken from a woman in her sixties with COVID-19, enrolled during active disease. Sequencing used peripheral blood.

CDR3 bases: TGCGCCAGCAGCTTGGCGGGAACCCAAAGTGAAAAACTGTTTTTT. Amino acids: CASSLAGTQSEKLFF. This sequence joins TRBV5-1 and TRBJ1-4; D gene ambiguous. V gave up 0 bases and J gave up 7 bases, with 13 bases separating them. There are 15 residues in the CDR3. Germline CDR1 reads SGHRS; CDR2 reads YFSETQ.